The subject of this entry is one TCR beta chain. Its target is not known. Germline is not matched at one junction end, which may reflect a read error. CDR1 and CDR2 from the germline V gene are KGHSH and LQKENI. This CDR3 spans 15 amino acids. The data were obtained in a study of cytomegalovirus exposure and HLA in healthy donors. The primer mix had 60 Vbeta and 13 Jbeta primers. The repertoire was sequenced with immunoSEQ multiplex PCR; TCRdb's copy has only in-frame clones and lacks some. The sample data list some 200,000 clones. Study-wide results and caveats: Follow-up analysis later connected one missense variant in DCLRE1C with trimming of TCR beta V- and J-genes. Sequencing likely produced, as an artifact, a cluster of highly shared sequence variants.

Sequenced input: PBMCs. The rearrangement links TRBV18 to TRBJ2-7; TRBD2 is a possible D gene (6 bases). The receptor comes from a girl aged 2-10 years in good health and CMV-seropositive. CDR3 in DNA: TGTGCCAGCACACCGGGCCAGGGAGGATCCTACGAGCAGTACTTC. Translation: CASTPGQGGSYEQYF.